Below, 32 T cell receptor beta chains from the same sample are listed, as sequenced in a study of T cell changes during pregnancy in multiple sclerosis. Measured with immunoSEQ multiplex PCR; TCRdb has only the in-frame clones, and not every one. The sample has 39,000 or so clones, 90% seen once. The material was CD8+ T cells from peripheral blood mononuclear cells, obtained in the first trimester of pregnancy. These receptors were collected from a female donor with multiple sclerosis, enrolled in a pregnancy study.

This clone was picked up a small number of times. Here the CDR3 reads CASSPVLYSNQPQHF. CDR3 in DNA: TGTGCCAGCAGTCCGGTCCTTTATAGCAATCAGCCCCAGCATTTT. The chain employs TRBV6-5 and TRBJ1-5; D gene uncertain. Germline V gives CDR1 MNHEY, CDR2 SVGAGI. The CDR3 has 15 residues. V gave up 5 bases and J gave up 0 bases, with 11 bases separating them.

The V gene is TRBV19, the J gene TRBJ1-2; D unresolved. Trimming pared 7 bases from V and 5 bases from J, leaving 8 bases between. The germline CDR1 and CDR2 sequences are LNHDA and SQIVND (reference sequence). This CDR3 is 11 amino acids long. The CDR3 sequence: CASISGYGYTF. The CDR3 DNA reads as TGTGCCAGTATCAGCGGTTATGGCTACACCTTC.

The chain combines TRBV5-4 with TRBJ1-2, with D unclear. V lost 3 bases, J lost 4 bases, and 16 bases lay in between. CDR1 and CDR2 from the germline V gene are SGHNT and YYREEE (reference sequence). The CDR3 sequence is 15 residues long. The CDR3 loop reads CASSSWEGISYGYTF. The CDR3 DNA reads as TGTGCCAGCAGCTCCTGGGAGGGCATTTCCTATGGCTACACCTTC.

The rearrangement joins TRBV27 to TRBJ2-1; 9 bases agree with TRBD1. V gave up 3 bases and J gave up 5 bases; unmatched junction bases: 5. The CDR3 extends over 15 amino acids. CDR1 and CDR2 from the germline V gene are MNHEY and SMNVEV (reference sequence). This chain's CDR3 is CASSLGDRVNNEQFF. The CDR3, as DNA: TGTGCCAGCAGTTTGGGGGACAGGGTGAACAATGAGCAGTTCTTC.

The chain joins TRBV5-1 to TRBJ1-5; 7 bases are shared with TRBD1. This CDR3 has 14 amino acids. The trim removed 2 bases at V and 2 bases at J, leaving 1 base unmatched. Germline-derived CDR1 and CDR2 are SGHRS and YFSETQ. The CDR3 nucleotides read TGCGCCAGCAGCTTCGGACAGGGCAATCAGCCCCAGCATTTT. Protein sequence: CASSFGQGNQPQHF.

By frequency in the sample, this clone is medium-sized. The chain employs TRBV6-4 and TRBJ1-1; perhaps TRBD1 as D (5 bases). The CDR3 has 14 residues. Trimming removed 0 bases from V and 5 bases from J, with 10 bases in between. From germline, CDR1 is MRHNA and CDR2 SNTAGT. The CDR3 DNA is TGTGCCAGCAGTGACTCGGCGGGGGTTACTGAAGCTTTCTTT. This sequence encodes CASSDSAGVTEAFF.

V gene TRBV7-9 combines with J gene TRBJ2-7; the match to TRBD1 covers 9 bases. CDR3 size: 14 residues. The ends lost 5 bases at V and 4 bases at J; junction bases unmatched: 6. Germline-derived CDR1 and CDR2 are SEHNR and FQNEAQ (reference sequence). The CDR3, as DNA: TGTGCCAGCAGCCCCCGGGACAGGGAATACGAGCAGTACTTC. Translating gives CASSPRDREYEQYF.

The chain couples TRBV9 to TRBJ1-2; 8 nucleotides agree with TRBD1. Germline V lookup: CDR1 SGDLS, CDR2 YYNGEE. V shed 3 bases and J 4 bases; nucleotides not matched to a gene: 8. This CDR3 is 15 amino acids long. This CDR3 reads CASSAGTGEPYGYTF. DNA for the CDR3: TGTGCCAGCAGCGCCGGGACAGGAGAACCCTATGGCTACACCTTC.

The CDR3 loop reads CASSPLAKGYEQYF. CDR3 DNA: TGTGCCAGCAGTCCCCTAGCCAAGGGCTACGAGCAGTACTTC. The chain has TRBV27 and TRBJ2-7; D may be TRBD2 (5 bases). The CDR3 contains 14 residues. Germline CDR1 MNHEY, CDR2 SMNVEV (reference sequence). Trimming took 5 bases from V and 3 from J, leaving 14 bases between them.

This clone was counted only a few times. The same CDR3 is also encoded by other DNA sequences in this sample. The chain is built from TRBV7-3 and TRBJ1-1; D ambiguous. The CDR3 contains 13 residues. Trimming cost V 0 bases and J 0 bases, with 2 bases left between them. In germline, CDR1 is SGHTA, CDR2 FQGTGA. Written as DNA, the CDR3 is TGTGCCAGCAGCTTAACCTTGAACACTGAAGCTTTCTTT. Translation gives CASSLTLNTEAFF.

The V and J genes are TRBV9 and TRBJ2-3, with D possibly being TRBD2 (7 bases). Trimming removed 3 bases at V and 6 bases at J, with 17 bases between. The CDR3 has 15 amino acids. Germline CDR1 and CDR2: SGDLS and YYNGEE. The CDR3 nucleotides read TGTGCCAGCAGCGGAGGGGGGGGCTTTCCGGATACGCAGTATTTT. Residues: CASSGGGGFPDTQYF.

CDR3 sequence: CASRPESGDLSTDTQYF. For the CDR3, the DNA is TGTGCCAGCAGACCCGAATCGGGGGACCTAAGCACAGATACGCAGTATTTT. The chain recombines TRBV9 with TRBJ2-3, with D possibly being TRBD2 (6 bases). This CDR3 is 17 amino acids long. CDR1 SGDLS and CDR2 YYNGEE come from the germline V gene. Trimming removed 5 bases at V and 0 bases at J, with 19 bases between.

The rearrangement uses TRBV6-5 and TRBJ2-5; TRBD2 matches 7 bases. From germline, CDR1 is MNHEY and CDR2 SVGAGI. This CDR3 contains 15 residues. V shed 2 bases, J shed 5 bases, and the junction held 8 bases outside the gene matches. This CDR3 is CASSYAGAIRETQYF. The CDR3 DNA follows: TGTGCCAGCAGTTACGCGGGAGCCATAAGGGAGACCCAGTACTTC.

The genes are TRBV27 and TRBJ1-1, with TRBD1 matching 7 bases. Germline CDR1 MNHEY, CDR2 SMNVEV (reference sequence). CDR3 length: 15 residues. V shed 5 bases, J shed 2 bases, and the junction held 8 bases outside the gene matches. CDR3: CASSPLRDRNTEAFF. The DNA of the CDR3 is TGTGCCAGCAGTCCCCTTCGGGACAGAAACACTGAAGCTTTCTTT.

The chain joins TRBV9 to TRBJ2-3; possible D gene TRBD2, 6 bases. V lost 2 bases to trimming and J lost 2 bases, with 12 bases between them. Germline loops: CDR1 SGDLS, CDR2 YYNGEE. CDR3 length: 15 amino acids. DNA of the CDR3: TGTGCCAGCAGCGTCGGGCGGGGTACCACAGATACGCAGTATTTT. As protein: CASSVGRGTTDTQYF.

The CDR3 sequence is CASSQQTGSSYEQYF. Here the CDR3 DNA reads TGTGCCAGCAGCCAGCAGACAGGGAGCTCCTACGAGCAGTACTTC. This chain uses TRBV4-2 with TRBJ2-7; 7 bases agree with TRBD1. Unmatched junction bases numbered 5, after V lost 3 bases and J lost 0 bases. This CDR3 contains 15 residues. Germline-derived CDR1 and CDR2 are LGHNA and YNFKEQ.

This clone was recorded once. The V gene is TRBV7-2, the J gene TRBJ2-1; TRBD2 agrees at 9 bases. The CDR3 totals 14 residues. CDR1 and CDR2 (germline): SGHTA, FQGNSA. The trim removed 1 base at V and 8 bases at J, leaving 3 bases unmatched. CDR3 nucleotide sequence: TGTGCCAGCAGCTTAGGACTAGCGGCCTATGAGCAGTTCTTC. This sequence encodes CASSLGLAAYEQFF.

This clone was picked up a small number of times. The V call is TRBV20-1, the J call TRBJ1-2; possibly TRBD1 for D (6 bases). This CDR3 region has 11 residues. Germline assignment: CDR1 DFQATT and CDR2 SNEGSKA (reference sequence). Trimming stripped 6 bases from V and 7 bases from J, with 12 bases between. The CDR3 DNA is TGCAGTGCGGGCGGGGGGGCTGGCTACACCTTC. Its translation: CSAGGGAGYTF.

The chain joins TRBV9 to TRBJ1-1, with a tentative D call TRBD1 (5 bases). V lost 3 bases, J lost 4 bases, and 16 bases lay in between. This CDR3 comprises 15 residues. Germline-derived CDR1 and CDR2 are SGDLS and YYNGEE. The chain's CDR3 is CASSAGGEMITEAFF. In nucleotides, the CDR3 is TGTGCCAGCAGCGCGGGGGGGGAGATGATCACTGAAGCTTTCTTT.

This chain uses TRBV4-3 with TRBJ2-7, with TRBD1 matching 9 bases. V trimming: 4 bases; J trimming: 4 bases; junction bases outside the gene matches: 5. The CDR3 is made up of 14 amino acids. Germline CDR1 is LGHNA and CDR2 is YSLEER. The CDR3 nucleotides read TGCGCCAGCAGCCCGGGACAGGGTTCTTACGAGCAGTACTTC. It codes for CASSPGQGSYEQYF.

A single count supports this clone. This chain links TRBV7-2 with TRBJ2-7; D is possibly TRBD2 (5 bases). V was cut by 10 bases and J by 0 bases, with 10 bases left in between. The germline gives CDR1 SGHTA, CDR2 FQGNSA. The CDR3 is made up of 12 amino acids. In DNA form, the CDR3 reads TGTGCCACCGTTACTAGCTCCTACGAGCAGTACTTC. It translates to CATVTSSYEQYF.

The chain is built from TRBV7-9 and TRBJ2-1, with D possibly TRBD1 on 6 matching bases. The CDR3 is made up of 14 amino acids. Germline CDR1 reads SEHNR; CDR2 reads FQNEAQ (reference sequence). V was clipped by 5 bases and J by 9 bases, with 17 bases between them. The CDR3 sequence is CASSPTIRGTEQFF. In nucleotides, the CDR3 is TGTGCCAGCAGCCCAACGATCAGGGGTACTGAGCAGTTCTTC.

This clone appeared once. V gene TRBV30 combines with J gene TRBJ1-4, with TRBD1 identical over 7 bases. Per the germline V gene, CDR1 is GTSNPN and CDR2 is SVGIG (reference sequence). With V trimmed by 6 bases and J by 8 bases, 9 bases remained unmatched. The CDR3 loop spans 13 amino acids. CDR3 coding DNA: TGTGCCTGCAAGGGACAGCCAAGGGAAAAACTGTTTTTT. It encodes CACKGQPREKLFF. Together with reference TRBV30 and TRBJ1-4, the CDR3 gives the full variable domain: SQTIHQWPATLVQPVGSPLSLECTVEGTSNPNLYWYRQAAGRGLQLLFYSVGIGQISSEVPQNLSASRPQDRQFILSSKKLLLSDSGFYLCACKGQPREKLFFGSGTQLSVL.

This chain connects TRBV29-1 to TRBJ2-1; 11 nucleotides match TRBD2. The germline V gene has CDR1 SQVTM and CDR2 ANQGSEA. The CDR3 sequence is 14 residues long. Trimming cost V 8 bases and J 0 bases; bases outside gene matches: 3. The CDR3 DNA is TGCAGCTTGCTAGCGGGGGGCTCCTACAATGAGCAGTTCTTC. It is translated as CSLLAGGSYNEQFF.

J is TRBJ1-2 and V is TRBV4-2, with TRBD1 as a possible D gene (6 bases). The CDR3 extends over 15 amino acids. Looked up from germline, CDR1 is LGHNA and CDR2 is YNFKEQ. Trimming took 0 bases from V and 8 from J, leaving 16 bases between them. In nucleotides, the CDR3 is TGTGCCAGCAGCCAAGAAGGTCAGGGGAGTGTCGGCTACACCTTC. Protein: CASSQEGQGSVGYTF.

The chain has TRBV6-5 and TRBJ2-7; TRBD1 matches at 10 bases. The J segment lost 2 bases and the V segment lost 2 bases, leaving 0 bases of the junction unmatched. This CDR3 has 14 amino acids. Germline-derived CDR1 and CDR2 are MNHEY and SVGAGI. The CDR3 protein is CASSYGQGAYEQYF. CDR3 DNA: TGTGCCAGCAGTTACGGACAGGGGGCCTACGAGCAGTACTTC.

This chain connects TRBV11-2 to TRBJ1-2; 9 bases are a match to TRBD1. CDR3 length equals 13 residues. J lost 7 bases, V lost 4 bases, and 4 bases had no gene match. The germline CDR1 and CDR2 sequences are SGHAT and FQNNGV. CDR3 in DNA: TGTGCCAGCAGCTCGGGGACAGGGAGTGGCTACACCTTC. This codes for CASSSGTGSGYTF.

The chain joins TRBV27 to TRBJ2-5, with D maybe TRBD2 (6 bases). The V and J ends lost 6 bases and 2 bases respectively, with 13 bases between them. Per the germline V gene, CDR1 is MNHEY and CDR2 is SMNVEV (reference sequence). CDR3 length: 14 amino acids. The CDR3 region is CASRPDAGQETQYF. The CDR3 DNA reads as TGTGCCAGCAGGCCCGACGCGGGACAAGAGACCCAGTACTTC.

This clone was recorded only once. The CDR3 DNA sequence: TGTGCCAGTAGTATAGTAGAGAGGAGCAATCAGCCCCAGCATTTT. This encodes CASSIVERSNQPQHF. The J gene is TRBJ1-5, the V gene TRBV19; D gene unclear. The CDR3 loop spans 15 amino acids. Per germline, CDR1 LNHDA and CDR2 SQIVND (reference sequence). V lost 1 base and J lost 1, with 8 bases in between.

The chain is built from TRBV2 and TRBJ2-2; TRBD1 agrees at 7 bases. Trimming took 2 bases from V and 2 from J; bases not matched to a gene: 2. The CDR3 is 15 residues long. CDR1 and CDR2 (germline): SNHLY, FYNNEI. CDR3 nucleotides: TGTGCCAGCAGTGAAAGGACAGGCAACACCGGGGAGCTGTTTTTT. It is translated as CASSERTGNTGELFF.

The chain recombines TRBV29-1 with TRBJ1-1, with a tentative D call TRBD1 (6 bases). The CDR3 length is 12 residues. The germline V and J ends were trimmed by 5 bases and 6 bases, with 13 bases remaining between them. Germline V gene sequence: CDR1 SQVTM, CDR2 ANQGSEA. Written as DNA, the CDR3 is TGCAGCGTTTCAGGGGCGGGTGCTGAAGCTTTCTTT. Translation: CSVSGAGAEAFF.

This chain uses TRBV11-1 with TRBJ1-5; perhaps TRBD1 as D (6 bases). V was pared by 6 bases and J by 7 bases, with 13 bases between. The CDR3 loop spans 13 amino acids. Germline CDR1 reads SGHAT; CDR2 reads FQDESV (reference sequence). The CDR3 protein is CASSSQGSQPQHF. The CDR3 nucleotides are TGTGCCAGCAGTTCACAGGGATCGCAGCCCCAGCATTTT. The whole variable domain, filled in from reference TRBV11-1 and TRBJ1-5, reads EAEVAQSPRYKITEKSQAVAFWCDPISGHATLYWYRQILGQGPELLVQFQDESVVDDSQLPKDRFSAERLKGVDSTLKIQPAELGDSAMYLCASSSQGSQPQHFGDGTRLSIL.